The rows below give T cell receptor beta chains drawn from one sample of a study of shared clonotypes between healthy human individuals. Only in-frame clones appear in the TCRdb table, and some are missing; sequencing was by immunoSEQ multiplex PCR. The table shows under 600,000 clones, with approximately 97% occurring only once. The source material was naive CD4+ T cells sorted from blood. These receptor sequences come from a woman in her twenties or thirties in good health. Both conserved end residues are part of each CDR3. A D gene is named only where the DNA matches it firmly. For some rows the clone size is stated as once, few or many, or as a class when expanded; others skip it.

CDR3 DNA: TGTGCCATCAGTCCGTGGCAGGCCGATTCCTACGAGCAGTACTTC
CDR3 protein: CAISPWQADSYEQYF
J gene: TRBJ2-7
clone size: -
D gene: -
V gene: TRBV10-3

CDR3 DNA: TGTGCCAGCAGTCTTCAGGAAGCTTTCTTT
CDR3 protein: CASSLQEAFF
J gene: TRBJ1-1
clone size: -
D gene: -
V gene: TRBV28

CDR3 DNA: TGTGCCTGGAATCGGGATGGGGCCGGGGAGCTGTTTTTT
CDR3 protein: CAWNRDGAGELFF
J gene: TRBJ2-2
clone size: -
D gene: -
V gene: TRBV30

CDR3 DNA: TGTGCCAGCAGCCCGACAACAGGGTCCTTTCTCCAGTACAATGAGCAGTTCTTC
CDR3 protein: CASSPTTGSFLQYNEQFF
J gene: TRBJ2-1
clone size: -
D gene: -
V gene: TRBV7-8

CDR3 DNA: TGTGCCAGCAGCCAAAGGGCTGCGGGGAGTTCTAGGATCACAGATACGCAGTATTTT
CDR3 protein: CASSQRAAGSSRITDTQYF
J gene: TRBJ2-3
clone size: -
D gene: -
V gene: TRBV4-2

CDR3 DNA: TGTGCCAGCAGACCGGCGGGAGGTGCGTACAATGAGCAGTTCTTC
CDR3 protein: CASRPAGGAYNEQFF
J gene: TRBJ2-1
clone size: -
D gene: TRBD2
V gene: TRBV7-2

CDR3 DNA: TGTGCCAGCAGGTCCGGGACAGGGACCTACGAGCAGTACTTC
CDR3 protein: CASRSGTGTYEQYF
J gene: TRBJ2-7
clone size: -
D gene: TRBD1
V gene: TRBV7-9

CDR3 DNA: TGTGCCAGCAGTGATTCGGGGCACGAGCAGTACTTC
CDR3 protein: CASSDSGHEQYF
J gene: TRBJ2-7
clone size: once
D gene: -
V gene: TRBV2

CDR3 DNA: TGTGCCAGCAGTGCGGACAGGCGATATAGCAATCAGCCCCAGCATTTT
CDR3 protein: CASSADRRYSNQPQHF
J gene: TRBJ1-5
clone size: -
D gene: TRBD1
V gene: TRBV28

CDR3 DNA: TGTGCCAGCAGCCGCGGGGACAGGGCCGATCAGCCCCAGCATTTT
CDR3 protein: CASSRGDRADQPQHF
J gene: TRBJ1-5
clone size: -
D gene: TRBD1
V gene: TRBV28